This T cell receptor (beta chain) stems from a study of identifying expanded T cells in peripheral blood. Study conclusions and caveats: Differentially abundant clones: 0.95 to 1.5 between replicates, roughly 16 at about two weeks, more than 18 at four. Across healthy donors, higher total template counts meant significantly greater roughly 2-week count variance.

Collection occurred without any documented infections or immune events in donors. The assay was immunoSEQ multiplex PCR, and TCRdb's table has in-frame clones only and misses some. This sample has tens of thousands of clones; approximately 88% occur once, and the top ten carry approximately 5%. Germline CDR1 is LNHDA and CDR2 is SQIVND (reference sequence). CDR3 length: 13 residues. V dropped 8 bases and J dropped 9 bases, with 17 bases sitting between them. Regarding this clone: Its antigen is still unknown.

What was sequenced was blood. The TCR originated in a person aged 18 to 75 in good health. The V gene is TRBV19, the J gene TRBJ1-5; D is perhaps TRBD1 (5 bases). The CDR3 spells CASRDVKNRPQHF. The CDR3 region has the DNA TGTGCCAGTCGGGACGTTAAAAACCGGCCCCAGCATTTT.